This T cell receptor beta chain emerged from a study of T-cell memory formation after mild COVID-19. In the study overall: Clusters were largely donor specific.

Points from the study as a whole: Memory sampled before infection contained some responding clones, suggesting cross-reactive memory joined.

The CDR3 extends over 15 amino acids. The germline V and J ends were trimmed by 6 bases and 0 bases, with 11 bases remaining between them. Germline V lookup: CDR1 MNHEY, CDR2 SVGAGI. TCRdb itself ran the 5' RACE reads through MiXCR, one entry per CDR3 protein. The data hold about 340,000 distinct CDR3 sequences, with 20% to 25% observed a single time. As for this clonotype: Antigen unknown.

This rearrangement joins TRBV6-5 to TRBJ1-4, with a tentative D call TRBD1 (6 bases). The clonotype was recovered from an adult woman who had mild COVID-19 (a few samples of this study predate the infection). Cell type and time point are not known. Sequenced sample: PBMCs or a T cell subset sorted from them (not recorded which). The DNA for the CDR3 is TGTGCCAGCAGCCTTGGGGGCTCAACTAATGAAAAACTGTTTTTT. Translation gives CASSLGGSTNEKLFF.